This T cell receptor (beta chain) was sequenced in a study of human T cells and chemical hapten exposure. Study as a whole: In the roughly 24-week study, patients were dosed weekly with diphenylcyclopropenone on the scalp throughout. Small differences in pooled library volume mainly drove the variation in TCR yields per sample. Study conclusions and caveats: In comparison with controls, expanded TCRs gave rise to a significantly larger number of large CDR3 similarity clusters.

MiXCR was run by TCRdb on the RACE reads, yielding one entry per CDR3 protein. The table has roughly 200,000 distinct CDR3 sequences, about a fifth seen once; the top ten hold less than 7%. Documented time point: patch test 1, 2 weeks after DPC sensitization. Stated treatment: therapeutic diphenylcyclopropenone sensitization with weekly scalp DPC. Alopecia patients deemed DPC-suitable, aged 18 to 70, excluding pregnancy. Germline V lookup: CDR1 MNHEY, CDR2 SVGAGI. CDR3 length equals 15 residues. Germline trimming cut 6 bases from V and 0 bases from J; bases unmatched to any gene: 3. A few counts support this clonotype. What it recognizes is unknown.

This TCR was sampled from a woman aged 50 to 65 with alopecia areata. Some clones in this sample may be carry-over from other donors' samples. The J gene is TRBJ2-3, the V gene TRBV6-5; 10 nucleotides line up with TRBD1. Specimen: whole blood, collected in connection with sensitization to the hapten diphenylcyclopropenone (DPC). This CDR3 reads CASSRDRGSTDTQYF. Written as DNA, the CDR3 is TGTGCCAGCAGCCGGGACAGGGGAAGCACAGATACGCAGTATTTT.